The clone carrying this T cell receptor beta chain occurred many times. Its antigen is not known. The sequenced fragment ends 3 residues before the CDR3 boundary, so the rest is inferred from the germline J gene. Some clones are missing from TCRdb's copy, which holds only in-frame ones; the method was immunoSEQ multiplex PCR. The specimen has tens of thousands of clones, none found just once. Both groups were predominantly of Caucasian heritage. Blood samples were heparinized, about 4.5 to 9 ml per donor. The data stem from a study of T cell clonality in common variable immunodeficiency. Notes on the study in general: In common variable immunodeficiency, TCR beta chains reportedly carried fewer deletions and N-nucleotide insertions.

This CDR3 contains 11 residues. From germline, CDR1 is SGHNT and CDR2 YYREEE (reference sequence). V was clipped by 5 bases and J by 6 bases, with 9 bases between them. The receptor's source is a person aged 18 to 75 in good health. Sequencing used peripheral blood mononuclear cells. The chain couples TRBV5-4 to TRBJ2-7; D remains ambiguous. This chain's CDR3 is CASRYGGEQYF. The sequenced part of the CDR3 DNA is TGTGCCAGCAGGTACGGTGGCGAG.